The sequence of this T cell receptor (beta chain) was determined in a study of OX40 agonist ivuxolimab in advanced cancers. Study-level background: Ivuxolimab, an antibody acting as an agonist of OX40 (CD134), was used to treat patients.

This table comes from immunoSEQ multiplex PCR, and its TCRdb copy is limited to in-frame clones, with some not included. The sample shows roughly 60,000 clones, around 85% of them seen only once. Study-wide results and caveats: CD8+ T cells (on average) carried more expanded clones than CD4+ T cells. Also showing low normalized T-cell clonal expansion were some of the nonresponders.

Autoimmune disease history or systemic immunosuppression barred patients. V shed 3 bases, J shed 4 bases, and the junction held 3 bases outside the gene matches. Germline V gives CDR1 MGHRA, CDR2 YSYEKL. The CDR3 loop spans 15 amino acids. Worth noting for this clone: Its antigen remains unknown.

This TCR was recovered from an adult with an advanced solid tumor such as melanoma, head and neck, liver or kidney cancer. The chain uses TRBV4-1 and TRBJ1-3, with 10 bases matching TRBD1. The starting material was CD4+ or CD8+ T cells sorted from blood, obtained in a trial of the OX40 agonist ivuxolimab. In DNA form, the CDR3 reads TGCGCCAGCAGCCATGACAGGGGGCGAGGAAACACCATATATTTT. It yields the protein CASSHDRGRGNTIYF.